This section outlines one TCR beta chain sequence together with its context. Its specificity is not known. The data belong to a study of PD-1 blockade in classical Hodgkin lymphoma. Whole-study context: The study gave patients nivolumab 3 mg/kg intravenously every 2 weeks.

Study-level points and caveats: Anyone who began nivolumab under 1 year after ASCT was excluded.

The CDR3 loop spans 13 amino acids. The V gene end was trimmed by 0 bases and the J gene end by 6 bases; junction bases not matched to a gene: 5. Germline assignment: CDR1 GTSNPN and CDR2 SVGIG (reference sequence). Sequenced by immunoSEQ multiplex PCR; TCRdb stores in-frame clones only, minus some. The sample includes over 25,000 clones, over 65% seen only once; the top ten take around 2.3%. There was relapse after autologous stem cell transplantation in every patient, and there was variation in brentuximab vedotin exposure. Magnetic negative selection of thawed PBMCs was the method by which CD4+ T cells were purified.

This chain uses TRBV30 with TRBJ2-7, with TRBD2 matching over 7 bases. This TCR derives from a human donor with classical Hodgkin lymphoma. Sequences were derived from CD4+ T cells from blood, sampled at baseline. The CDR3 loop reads CAWSVRGGTEQYF. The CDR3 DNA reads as TGTGCCTGGAGTGTACGGGGAGGGACCGAGCAGTACTTC.